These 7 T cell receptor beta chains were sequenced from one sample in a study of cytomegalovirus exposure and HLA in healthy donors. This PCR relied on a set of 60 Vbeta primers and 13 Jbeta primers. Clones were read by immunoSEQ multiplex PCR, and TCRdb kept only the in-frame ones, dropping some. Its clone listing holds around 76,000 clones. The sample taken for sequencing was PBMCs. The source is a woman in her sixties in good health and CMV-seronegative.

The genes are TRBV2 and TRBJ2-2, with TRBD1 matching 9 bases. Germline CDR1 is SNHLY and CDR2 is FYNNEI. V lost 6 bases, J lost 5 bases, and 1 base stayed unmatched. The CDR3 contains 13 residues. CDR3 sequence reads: CASSGQGTGELFF. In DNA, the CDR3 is TGTGCCAGCAGCGGACAGGGGACCGGGGAGCTGTTTTTT.

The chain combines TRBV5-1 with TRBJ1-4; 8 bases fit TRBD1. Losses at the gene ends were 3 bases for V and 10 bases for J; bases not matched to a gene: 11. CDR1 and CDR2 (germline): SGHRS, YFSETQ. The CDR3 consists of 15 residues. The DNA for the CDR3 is TGCGCCAGCAGCTCATCGACAGGGGAAGGGGGAAAACTGTTTTTT. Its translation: CASSSSTGEGGKLFF. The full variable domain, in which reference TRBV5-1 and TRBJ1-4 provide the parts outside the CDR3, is KAGVTQTPRYLIKTRGQQVTLSCSPISGHRSVSWYQQTPGQGLQFLFEYFSETQRNKGNFPGRFSGRQFSNSRSEMNVSTLELGDSALYLCASSSSTGEGGKLFFGSGTQLSVL.

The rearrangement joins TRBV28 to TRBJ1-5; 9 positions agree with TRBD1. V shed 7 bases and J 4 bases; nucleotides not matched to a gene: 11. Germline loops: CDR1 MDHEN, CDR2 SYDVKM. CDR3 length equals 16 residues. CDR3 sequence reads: CASTPGQGIGNQPQHF. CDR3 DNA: TGTGCCAGCACCCCGGGACAGGGTATTGGAAATCAGCCCCAGCATTTT.

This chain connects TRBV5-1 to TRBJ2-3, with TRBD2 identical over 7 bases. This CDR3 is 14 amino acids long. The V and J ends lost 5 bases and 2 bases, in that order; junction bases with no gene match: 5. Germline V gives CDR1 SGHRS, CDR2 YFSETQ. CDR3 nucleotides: TGCGCCAGCAGGCTAGCGGAGGACACAGATACGCAGTATTTT. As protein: CASRLAEDTDTQYF.

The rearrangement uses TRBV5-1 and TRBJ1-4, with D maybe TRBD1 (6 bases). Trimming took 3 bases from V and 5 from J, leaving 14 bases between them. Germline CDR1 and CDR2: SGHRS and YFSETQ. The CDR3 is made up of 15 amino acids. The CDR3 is CASSSITGMNEKLFF. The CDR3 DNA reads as TGCGCCAGCAGCTCGATAACAGGGATGAATGAAAAACTGTTTTTT. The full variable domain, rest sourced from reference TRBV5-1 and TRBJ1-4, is KAGVTQTPRYLIKTRGQQVTLSCSPISGHRSVSWYQQTPGQGLQFLFEYFSETQRNKGNFPGRFSGRQFSNSRSEMNVSTLELGDSALYLCASSSITGMNEKLFFGSGTQLSVL.

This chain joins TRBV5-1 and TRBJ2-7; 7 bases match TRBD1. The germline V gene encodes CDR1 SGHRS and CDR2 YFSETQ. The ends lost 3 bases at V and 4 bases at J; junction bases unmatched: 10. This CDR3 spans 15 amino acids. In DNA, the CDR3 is TGCGCCAGCAGCTGGACTCAGGGGGACGGTTACGAGCAGTACTTC. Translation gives CASSWTQGDGYEQYF.

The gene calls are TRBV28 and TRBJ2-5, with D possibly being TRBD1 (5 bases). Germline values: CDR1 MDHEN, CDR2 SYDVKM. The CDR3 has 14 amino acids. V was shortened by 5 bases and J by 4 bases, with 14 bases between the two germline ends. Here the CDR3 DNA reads TGTGCCAGCAGTCGGATTAGACAGAGAGAGACCCAGTACTTC. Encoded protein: CASSRIRQRETQYF. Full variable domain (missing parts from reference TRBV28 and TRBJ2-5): DVKVTQSSRYLVKRTGEKVFLECVQDMDHENMFWYRQDPGLGLRLIYFSYDVKMKEKGDIPEGYSVSREKKERFSLILESASTNQTSMYLCASSRIRQRETQYFGPGTRLLVL.